The present T cell receptor beta chain was sequenced within a study of vaccination effects on CD4 cells after COVID-19. At the level of the study: Median timing of post-vaccine samples was 72 days after the second dose. Study results and caveats: Infection-derived and vaccine-derived clones contracted markedly late after vaccination.

Expansion of antigen-specific CD4+ T cells with viral peptide pools was carried out by the ViraFEST assay before sequencing. Subsequent to roughly 9 days of culture, CD4+ T cells were isolated. Either the mRNA-1273 or the BNT162b2 vaccine was given to participants as two doses. A half-volume exchange with IL-2 medium occurred on days 3 and 7. The data were produced by immunoSEQ multiplex PCR, yet TCRdb's version contains in-frame clones alone and is incomplete. This repertoire shows 25,000 to 30,000 clones, less than 85% found once; its top ten account for roughly 10%. The V gene lost 3 bases and the J gene lost 2 bases, with 14 bases spanning the gap. The length of the CDR3 is 16 residues. Germline V gene lookup returns CDR1 SGHVS and CDR2 FQNEAQ. This clone was observed a single time. The antigen is unknown.

The TCR comes from a human donor who received a COVID-19 vaccine. The V and J genes are TRBV7-8 and TRBJ1-5, with D perhaps matching TRBD1 (6 bases). The sample here was CD4+ T cells from PBMCs cultured with HCoV-NL63 spike peptides, taken after COVID-19 vaccination. CDR3 coding DNA: TGTGCCAGCAGCTTTGCGTCGGGGGCCGGCAATCAGCCCCAGCATTTT. The encoded protein is CASSFASGAGNQPQHF.